This T cell receptor (beta chain) was found in a study of tumor-infiltrating lymphocytes in primary liver carcinoma. Turning to the study itself: Sequenced samples came back with roughly 3.65 to 7.5 million productive TCRbeta reads, and the counts looked alike across tissue types. General observations from the study: Tumor-adjacent and tumor-blood pairs overlapped less than tumor region pairs did.

Trimming took 2 bases from V and 5 from J; bases not matched to a gene: 6. Germline V gene data show CDR1 as SEHNR and CDR2 as FQNEAQ (reference sequence). This CDR3 has 16 amino acids. To note about this clonotype: The antigen is undetermined.

The authors took blood RNA from unsorted whole blood and also extracted germline DNA. No patient had received treatment, and all had chronic HBV infection. A constant-region primer primed TCR beta cDNA synthesis from 500 to 550 ng of total RNA. What produced the TCR beta libraries was three nested multiplex PCR rounds using slightly modified ARM-PCR. TRBV1-TRBV30 forward and Cbeta reverse primers drove the first two roughly 9-cycle rounds. TCRdb reprocessed the multiplex PCR reads via MiXCR and lists one record per CDR3 protein. The data hold hundreds of thousands of distinct CDR3 sequences, with roughly 60% observed a single time.

The TCR originated in a woman younger than 45 with primary liver carcinoma and hepatitis B virus infection. The sequenced material came from peripheral blood. This chain uses TRBV7-9 with TRBJ2-5, with TRBD2 identical over 12 bases. As DNA, the CDR3 is TGTGCCAGCAGCTTACTAGCGGGAGGGCCGAAGGAGACCCAGTACTTC. It translates to CASSLLAGGPKETQYF.